Listed here are 25 T cell receptor beta chains from one sample, sequenced in a study of shared clonotypes between healthy human individuals. Repertoires were generated with immunoSEQ multiplex PCR, while TCRdb's copy carries only in-frame clones and drops some. The sample yields 2 million to 2.5 million clones, more than 80% seen once. Sequenced: naive CD4+ T cells from PBMCs. The subset is: CD45RA+ positively selected. Receptors were obtained from a man younger than 30 in good health. Some clones in this sample may be carry-over from other donors' samples.

The V and J genes are TRBV29-1 and TRBJ1-1; D ambiguous. Germline V lookup: CDR1 SQVTM, CDR2 ANQGSEA. CDR3 length: 13 residues. V was clipped by 0 bases and J by 6 bases, with 11 bases between them. The CDR3 DNA reads as TGCAGCGTTGAAGAACCAGGCTTCCCTGAAGCTTTCTTT. Amino acids: CSVEEPGFPEAFF.

A single count supports this clone. The V and J genes are TRBV21-1 and TRBJ1-2. TRBV21-1 is a known pseudogene. The CDR3 has 14 residues. CDR3 residues: CASSRGSDGYGYTF. CDR3 nucleotide sequence: TGTGCCAGCAGCCGGGGCAGCGACGGCTATGGCTACACCTTC.

This clone was counted once. The V gene is TRBV5-4, the J gene TRBJ2-1; D remains ambiguous. Germline CDR1 SGHNT, CDR2 YYREEE (reference sequence). V lost 0 bases and J lost 10, with 8 bases in between. This CDR3 is 12 amino acids long. CDR3 nucleotide sequence: TGTGCCAGCAGCTTGGGAATAGGGGAGCAGTTCTTC. It codes for CASSLGIGEQFF. Full variable domain (outside the CDR3, taken from reference TRBV5-4 and TRBJ2-1): ETGVTQSPTHLIKTRGQQVTLRCSSQSGHNTVSWYQQALGQGPQFIFQYYREEENGRGNFPPRFSGLQFPNYSSELNVNALELDDSALYLCASSLGIGEQFFGPGTRLTVL.

V gene TRBV28 combines with J gene TRBJ1-5; D gene unclear. Trimming shortened V by 6 bases and J by 5 bases, and 14 bases separated the two germline ends. Germline V lookup: CDR1 MDHEN, CDR2 SYDVKM. There are 14 residues in the CDR3. This chain's CDR3 is CASRVVMLHQPQHF. The CDR3 DNA follows: TGTGCCAGCAGAGTAGTAATGCTCCATCAGCCCCAGCATTTT.

V and J are TRBV6-1 and TRBJ2-1, with D possibly called TRBD1 or TRBD2 (5 bases each). V lost 8 bases to trimming and J lost 2 bases, with 16 bases between them. The V gene's germline CDR1 is MNHNS and CDR2 SASEGT. The CDR3 runs 15 residues. CDR3 loop: CASFPGTLPYNEQFF. As DNA, the CDR3 is TGTGCCAGCTTCCCCGGGACCCTCCCCTACAATGAGCAGTTCTTC.

V and J are TRBV6-6 and TRBJ2-3; D uncertain. CDR1 is MNHNY and CDR2 is SVGAGI in the germline V gene (reference sequence). The ends were cut back, 7 bases at V and 5 bases at J, with 13 bases in the middle. This CDR3 contains 13 residues. The CDR3 protein is CASNPRGVDTQYF. DNA of the CDR3: TGTGCCAGCAACCCGAGAGGCGTAGATACGCAGTATTTT.

The chain combines TRBV9 with TRBJ1-1; the D gene is possibly TRBD1 (6 bases). Germline-derived CDR1 and CDR2 are SGDLS and YYNGEE. The CDR3 is made up of 17 amino acids. V was shortened by 4 bases and J by 0 bases, with 19 bases between the two germline ends. The chain's CDR3 is CASSPTVGGAMNTEAFF. The DNA for the CDR3 is TGTGCCAGCAGCCCGACAGTCGGGGGCGCGATGAACACTGAAGCTTTCTTT.

This clone is a singleton in its sample. The chain carries TRBV18 and TRBJ2-7, with D perhaps TRBD1 or TRBD2 (5 bases each). Trimming left V 0 bases short and J 3 bases short, with 15 bases between. The CDR3 has 16 amino acids. Germline CDR1 reads KGHSH; CDR2 reads LQKENI. CDR3 protein: CASSPPRGTGDYEQYF. The CDR3 DNA follows: TGTGCCAGCTCACCACCTCGGGGAACAGGAGACTACGAGCAGTACTTC.

The CDR3 reads CASSFSSGLAGVTGYEQYF. The CDR3 coding sequence is TGTGCCAGCAGTTTCTCTTCAGGGCTAGCGGGAGTTACTGGCTACGAGCAGTACTTC. The V and J genes are TRBV28 and TRBJ2-7; 10 bases map to TRBD2. CDR3 length: 19 amino acids. The V segment lost 3 bases and the J segment 3 bases; nucleotides outside the gene matches: 17. Germline V gene data show CDR1 as MDHEN and CDR2 as SYDVKM.

This clone was seen just once. The chain is built from TRBV6-5 and TRBJ1-2; D is uncertain. CDR3 length: 13 residues. V shed 3 bases and J shed 4 bases, with 9 bases lying between them. The germline CDR1 and CDR2 sequences are MNHEY and SVGAGI. CDR3 protein: CASSYTGIYGYTF. In nucleotides, the CDR3 is TGTGCCAGCAGTTATACGGGGATCTATGGCTACACCTTC.

The chain links TRBV7-9 to TRBJ1-4; D is ambiguous. The CDR3 runs 14 residues. V shed 3 bases and J shed 3 bases, with 8 bases lying between them. Germline CDR1 and CDR2: SEHNR and FQNEAQ (reference sequence). CDR3 sequence reads: CASSFGVANEKLFF. The CDR3 coding sequence is TGTGCCAGCAGCTTCGGTGTTGCTAATGAAAAACTGTTTTTT.

The chain couples TRBV5-1 to TRBJ2-1, with 13 bases fitting TRBD2. The CDR3 sequence is 15 residues long. The germline V gene has CDR1 SGHRS and CDR2 YFSETQ. After removal of 4 bases from V and 9 bases from J, the junction contained 7 bases not matched to a gene. CDR3 sequence reads: CASSAGLAGIFEQFF. The CDR3 DNA reads TGCGCCAGCAGCGCGGGACTAGCGGGGATTTTTGAGCAGTTCTTC.

This clone is a singleton in its sample. The chain couples TRBV28 to TRBJ1-2; D is unresolved. Germline loops: CDR1 MDHEN, CDR2 SYDVKM. Trimming shortened V by 6 bases and J by 5 bases, and 7 bases separated the two germline ends. The CDR3 has 11 amino acids. This CDR3 reads CASRDWYGYTF. The CDR3 nucleotides are TGTGCCAGCAGAGACTGGTATGGCTACACCTTC.

The chain recombines TRBV28 with TRBJ2-7; 7 bases fit TRBD1. The CDR3 runs 13 residues. V gave up 6 bases and J gave up 3 bases; unmatched junction bases: 5. Germline CDR1 reads MDHEN; CDR2 reads SYDVKM. CDR3 sequence reads: CASRVTGDYEQYF. The CDR3 coding sequence is TGTGCCAGCAGGGTAACAGGGGACTACGAGCAGTACTTC.

This clone has a single count. Distinct nucleotide sequences in the sample also encode this CDR3. The rearrangement joins TRBV27 to TRBJ2-1; 12 nucleotides agree with TRBD2. V trimming: 4 bases; J trimming: 3 bases; junction bases outside the gene matches: 1. The CDR3 spans 15 residues. Per germline, CDR1 MNHEY and CDR2 SMNVEV (reference sequence). CDR3 bases: TGTGCCAGCAGTTCGGGACTAGCGGGCTACAATGAGCAGTTCTTC. This sequence encodes CASSSGLAGYNEQFF.

The chain's CDR3 is CASSRPLANTEAFF. CDR3 nucleotide sequence: TGTGCCAGCAGCCGCCCTTTGGCGAACACTGAAGCTTTCTTT. The chain uses TRBV5-6 and TRBJ1-1; no firm D call. Germline V CDR1 and CDR2: SGHDT, YYEEEE. The CDR3 has 14 amino acids. The V gene lost 4 bases and the J gene lost 1 base, with 11 bases spanning the gap.

In the case of this clone: Other nucleotide sequences from this sample produce the same CDR3. CDR3 region: CASSEAGEAFF. Here the CDR3 DNA reads TGTGCCAGCAGTGAAGCAGGGGAAGCTTTCTTT. The rearrangement joins TRBV2 to TRBJ1-1; D is unclear. Per germline, CDR1 SNHLY and CDR2 FYNNEI. The CDR3 spans 11 residues. V lost 0 bases, J lost 8 bases, and 4 bases lay in between.

Concerning this clone itself: Other DNA sequences in this specimen translate into the identical CDR3. The rearrangement links TRBV7-2 to TRBJ2-3; the match to TRBD2 covers 11 bases. Germline V gene lookup returns CDR1 SGHTA and CDR2 FQGNSA. This CDR3 spans 16 amino acids. Trimming took 0 bases from V and 1 from J; bases not matched to a gene: 0. The CDR3 sequence: CASSLALAGGTDTQYF. The CDR3 DNA reads TGTGCCAGCAGCTTAGCACTAGCGGGAGGCACAGATACGCAGTATTTT.

Remarks on this clone: This sample also contains other DNA sequences that code for the same CDR3. The chain recombines TRBV15 with TRBJ2-2; possibly TRBD1 or TRBD2 for D (5 bases each). Per the germline V gene, CDR1 is LNHNV and CDR2 is YYDKDF (reference sequence). Trimming shortened V by 1 base and J by 3 bases, and 9 bases separated the two germline ends. This CDR3 has 15 amino acids. This CDR3 reads CATSRGGADTGELFF. The CDR3 DNA follows: TGTGCCACCAGCAGAGGAGGGGCGGACACCGGGGAGCTGTTTTTT.

This sequence joins TRBV6-5 and TRBJ2-2, with a tentative D call TRBD1 (6 bases). Trimming removed 2 bases at V and 4 bases at J, with 14 bases between. Germline V gene sequence: CDR1 MNHEY, CDR2 SVGAGI. The CDR3 is made up of 16 amino acids. The CDR3 DNA is TGTGCCAGCAGTTACCAACAGGGTGGGATCACCGGGGAGCTGTTTTTT. It specifies CASSYQQGGITGELFF.

The genes are TRBV6-5 and TRBJ2-1; 9 nucleotides agree with TRBD1. V was pared by 10 bases and J by 14 bases, with 9 bases of the junction left unmatched. CDR3 size: 11 residues. CDR1 is MNHEY, CDR2 SVGAGI, per germline. The CDR3 DNA reads as TGTGCCACTGGGGCCGGGACAGGGAAGTTCTTC. Protein sequence: CATGAGTGKFF.

The CDR3 sequence: CASSSGMNTEAFF. The CDR3 DNA reads TGTGCCAGCAGCTCGGGCATGAACACTGAAGCTTTCTTT. J is TRBJ1-1 and V is TRBV7-8; D unresolved. V lost 4 bases and J lost 0, with 6 bases in between. This CDR3 has 13 amino acids. Per the germline V gene, CDR1 is SGHVS and CDR2 is FQNEAQ.

The rearrangement links TRBV11-2 to TRBJ1-1; D remains ambiguous. The V end lost 1 base, the J end lost 5 bases, and 14 bases lay between the germline ends. The V gene's germline CDR1 is SGHAT and CDR2 FQNNGV. The CDR3 is made up of 15 amino acids. Written as DNA, the CDR3 is TGTGCCAGCAGCTTAGCGTCGTCGGGCAGTACTGAAGCTTTCTTT. As protein: CASSLASSGSTEAFF.

V is TRBV5-6 and J is TRBJ2-4, with 9 bases fitting TRBD1. The CDR3 spans 14 residues. Germline V CDR1 and CDR2: SGHDT, YYEEEE. J lost 10 bases, V lost 1 base, and 6 bases had no gene match. The CDR3, as DNA: TGTGCCAGCAGCTTGTGGACAGGGGAGAAAATTCAGTACTTC. The encoded protein is CASSLWTGEKIQYF.

This clone was seen more than once but under ten times. Other DNA sequences in this specimen translate into the identical CDR3. The genes are TRBV2 and TRBJ2-2; no clear D. V was trimmed by 0 bases and J by 7 bases, leaving 0 bases between them. The germline V gene encodes CDR1 SNHLY and CDR2 FYNNEI. This CDR3 is built from 11 residues. The CDR3 loop is CASSEAGELFF. CDR3 DNA: TGTGCCAGCAGTGAAGCCGGGGAGCTGTTTTTT.